This T cell receptor (beta chain) is drawn from a study of human T cells and chemical hapten exposure. TCRdb re-called the RACE reads through MiXCR, storing one row per CDR3 protein. The sample has 110,000 or so distinct CDR3 sequences, approximately 8.8% seen once. This clonotype was observed many times. Antigen: not known. General study points: With alopecia, donors may have immune responses unlike healthy people's.

Germline CDR1 reads SEHNR; CDR2 reads FQNEAQ (reference sequence). This CDR3 has 14 residues. Trimming took 2 bases from V and 9 from J, leaving 13 bases between them. The time point was: patch test 2, 6 weeks after DPC sensitization. Specified treatment: therapeutic diphenylcyclopropenone sensitization with weekly scalp DPC. Sequenced material: whole blood, taken in connection with sensitization to the hapten diphenylcyclopropenone (DPC). The TCR comes from a woman aged 35 to 49 with alopecia areata. Some clones in this sample may be carry-over from other donors' samples. V gene TRBV7-9 combines with J gene TRBJ1-4, with no clear D. The CDR3 loop is CASSLIGLGKKLFF. For the CDR3, the DNA is TGTGCCAGCAGCTTAATCGGATTGGGGAAAAAACTGTTTTTT.